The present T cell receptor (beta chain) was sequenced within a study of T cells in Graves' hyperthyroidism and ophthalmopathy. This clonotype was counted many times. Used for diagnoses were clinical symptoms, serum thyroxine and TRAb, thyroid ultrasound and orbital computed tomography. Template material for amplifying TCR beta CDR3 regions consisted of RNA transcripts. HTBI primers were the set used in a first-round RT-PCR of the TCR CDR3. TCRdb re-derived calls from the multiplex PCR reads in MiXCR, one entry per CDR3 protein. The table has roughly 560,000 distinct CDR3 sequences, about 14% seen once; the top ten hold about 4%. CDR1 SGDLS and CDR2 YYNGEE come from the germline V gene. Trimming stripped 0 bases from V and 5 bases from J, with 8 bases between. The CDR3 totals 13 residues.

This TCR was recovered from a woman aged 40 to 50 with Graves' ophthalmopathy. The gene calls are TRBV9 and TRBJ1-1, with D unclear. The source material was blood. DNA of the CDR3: TGTGCCAGCAGCGTAGATTCGGGGACTGAAGCTTTCTTT. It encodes CASSVDSGTEAFF.